This entry is about one T cell receptor beta chain. The germline V gene has CDR1 SGHDN and CDR2 FVKESK. The V segment lost 3 bases and the J segment 3 bases; nucleotides outside the gene matches: 4. The CDR3 has 14 residues. TCRdb's copy holds only in-frame clones and misses some; the assay was immunoSEQ multiplex PCR. This table has some 150,000 clones, approximately 78% appearing once. This entry comes from a study of blood T cell repertoires in COVID-19. Study-wide background: T cells, B-cell-depleted T cells, or PBMCs supplied cDNA or gDNA.

The chain combines TRBV14 with TRBJ2-5, with 7 bases fitting TRBD1. The sequenced sample consisted of peripheral blood. This TCR derives from a woman older than 75 with acute or convalescent COVID-19. The CDR3 spells CASSHWDSEETQYF. CDR3 in DNA: TGTGCCAGCAGCCATTGGGACAGCGAAGAGACCCAGTACTTC.